This passage covers 30 T cell receptor beta chains from one sample sequenced in a study of PD-1 blockade in classical Hodgkin lymphoma. Each patient experienced a relapse that followed autologous stem cell transplantation, and brentuximab vedotin exposure varied. Generated by immunoSEQ multiplex PCR, the TCRdb table keeps only in-frame clones and is missing some. This sample has roughly 55,000 clones, with 81% found just once. The sequenced sample was peripheral blood mononuclear cells (PBMCs), obtained at baseline. These receptors all come from a human donor with classical Hodgkin lymphoma.

Remarks on this clone: Mismatch with germline at one junction end may stem from a read error. The rearrangement joins TRBV15 to TRBJ2-7; 7 bases fit TRBD1. Germline V gene sequence: CDR1 LNHNV, CDR2 YYDKDF (reference sequence). The length of the CDR3 is 15 residues. The CDR3 DNA is TGTGCCACCAGCAGAGAAAGGGGGCGCTCCCACGAGCAGTACTTC. This codes for CATSRERGRSHEQYF. The entire variable domain, with the rest obtained from reference TRBV15 and TRBJ2-7, is as follows: DAMVIQNPRYQVTQFGKPVTLSCSQTLNHNVMYWYQQKSSQAPKLLFHYYDKDFNNEADTPDNFQSRRPNTSFCFLDIRSPGLGDTAMYLCATSRERGRSHEQYFGPGTRLTVT.

The rearrangement uses TRBV2 and TRBJ2-7, with D hard to call. Germline V CDR1 and CDR2: SNHLY, FYNNEI. The CDR3 totals 13 residues. The V gene lost 5 bases and the J gene lost 2 bases, with 10 bases spanning the gap. The CDR3 here is CASSYHSTYEQYV. The CDR3 DNA is TGTGCCAGCAGTTACCATTCAACCTACGAGCAGTACGTC.

The gene calls are TRBV7-6 and TRBJ2-1; 8 nucleotides line up with TRBD2. Germline values: CDR1 SGHVS, CDR2 FNYEAQ. The CDR3 spans 13 residues. V lost 3 bases and J lost 5; bases outside the gene matches: 0. CDR3 in amino acids: CASSFSGNNEQFF. CDR3 coding DNA: TGTGCCAGCAGCTTTAGCGGGAACAATGAGCAGTTCTTC.

CDR3 sequence: CASSRTSGDTGELFF. The CDR3 bases are TGTGCCAGCAGCCGGACTAGCGGGGACACCGGGGAGCTGTTTTTT. This rearrangement joins TRBV5-6 to TRBJ2-2; 12 bases are shared with TRBD2. CDR3 length equals 15 residues. V lost 4 bases to trimming and J lost 3 bases; unmatched junction nucleotides: 1. Germline V lookup: CDR1 SGHDT, CDR2 YYEEEE.

V usage is TRBV5-4 and J usage is TRBJ2-1, with D tentatively TRBD1 (5 bases). CDR1 and CDR2 from the germline V gene are SGHNT and YYREEE (reference sequence). V was clipped by 1 base and J by 2 bases, with 7 bases between them. CDR3 length: 14 amino acids. The CDR3, as DNA: TGTGCCAGCAGCTTGCCGGACACCTACAATGAGCAGTTCTTC. Translation: CASSLPDTYNEQFF.

This chain links TRBV11-2 with TRBJ2-5, with TRBD2 matching over 11 bases. Germline-derived CDR1 and CDR2 are SGHAT and FQNNGV. The CDR3 is 15 amino acids. V gave up 4 bases and J gave up 7 bases; unmatched junction bases: 8. This CDR3 reads CASSSTSGVYRTQYF. The CDR3 coding sequence is TGTGCCAGCAGCTCGACTAGCGGGGTATATAGGACCCAGTACTTC.

The chain uses TRBV6-4 and TRBJ2-1, with 13 positions matching TRBD2. Germline V gives CDR1 MRHNA, CDR2 SNTAGT. The V and J ends lost 6 bases and 6 bases, in that order; junction bases with no gene match: 8. The CDR3 covers 16 residues. CDR3 sequence: CASSKRTSGRINEQFF. The DNA of the CDR3 is TGTGCCAGCAGCAAGAGGACTAGCGGGAGAATCAATGAGCAGTTCTTC.

The chain is built from TRBV11-2 and TRBJ2-5; D possibly corresponds to TRBD1 (6 bases). This CDR3 spans 16 amino acids. CDR1 is SGHAT, CDR2 FQNNGV, per germline. Trimming stripped 1 base from V and 2 bases from J, with 14 bases between. The CDR3 bases are TGTGCCAGCAGCTTAGTGGGGGCGAGTAAGCAAGAGACCCAGTACTTC. Its translation is CASSLVGASKQETQYF.

The chain joins TRBV27 to TRBJ2-7, with 7 bases fitting TRBD2. Germline-derived CDR1 and CDR2 are MNHEY and SMNVEV (reference sequence). This CDR3 region has 15 residues. With 4 bases clipped from V and 2 bases from J, the junction kept 8 bases outside the gene matches. CDR3: CASSSGGSRTYEQYF. As DNA, the CDR3 is TGTGCCAGCAGTTCGGGCGGGAGTAGAACCTACGAGCAGTACTTC.

The V and J genes are TRBV7-9 and TRBJ2-7; no definite D call. With 0 bases removed from V and 4 bases from J, the gap between germline ends came to 13 bases. Germline V gene lookup returns CDR1 SEHNR and CDR2 FQNEAQ (reference sequence). The CDR3 runs 15 residues. CDR3 sequence reads: CASSLARPLRYEQYV. CDR3 coding DNA: TGTGCCAGCAGCTTAGCTCGCCCGCTGAGGTACGAGCAGTACGTC.

This clone was counted between two and nine times. The chain joins TRBV7-9 to TRBJ2-7; a possible D gene is TRBD2 (7 bases). The CDR3 has 13 amino acids. V was cut by 3 bases and J by 7 bases, with 13 bases left in between. Germline-derived CDR1 and CDR2 are SEHNR and FQNEAQ (reference sequence). In DNA form, the CDR3 reads TGTGCCAGCAGCTTGGCGGGGGCCCTGGAGCAGTACGTC. It translates to CASSLAGALEQYV.

This chain links TRBV21-1 with TRBJ2-7; the table's D gene call, TRBD2, was not cross checked with the DNA. TRBV21-1 is tagged as a pseudogene. This CDR3 has 15 amino acids. The CDR3 nucleotides are TGTGCCAGCAGCAAAGCGCTCCCTAGCTCCTACGAGCAGTACGTC. Its protein is CASSKALPSSYEQYV.

The chain is built from TRBV18 and TRBJ1-5, with D perhaps TRBD1 (5 bases). The CDR3 has 15 amino acids. Germline lookup yields CDR1 KGHSH and CDR2 LQKENI. V lost 5 bases and J lost 6, with 17 bases in between. The CDR3 DNA follows: TGTGCCAGCTCAGTCCTACAGGTATTAGGTCAGCCCCAGCATTTT. This encodes CASSVLQVLGQPQHF.

In nucleotides, the CDR3 is TGTGCCAGCAGCTTTCCTAGCGGTTTACAAGAGACCCAGTACTTC. Translation: CASSFPSGLQETQYF. The gene calls are TRBV7-2 and TRBJ2-5; 7 bases are shared with TRBD2. The CDR3 runs to 15 residues. V shed 3 bases, J shed 2 bases, and the junction held 6 bases outside the gene matches. Per the germline V gene, CDR1 is SGHTA and CDR2 is FQGNSA.

The chain links TRBV10-3 to TRBJ2-5; D perhaps matches TRBD1 (5 bases). The CDR3 is made up of 13 amino acids. Between the trimmed V and J ends, which lost 2 bases and 4 bases, there was a span of 8 bases. CDR1 and CDR2 (germline): ENHRY, SYGVKD. CDR3 loop: CAISEGRAETQYF. The CDR3 coding sequence is TGTGCCATCAGTGAGGGCAGGGCAGAGACCCAGTACTTC.

This clone came up a few times. The chain carries TRBV10-3 and TRBJ1-1; D not resolved. V lost 6 bases and J lost 3, with 5 bases in between. Germline V gene lookup returns CDR1 ENHRY and CDR2 SYGVKD. CDR3 length: 11 amino acids. The CDR3 loop is CAIREDTEAFF. CDR3 DNA sequence: TGTGCCATCAGAGAGGACACTGAAGCTTTCTTT.

V and J are TRBV7-2 and TRBJ1-4, with 10 bases identical to TRBD1. The length of the CDR3 is 17 residues. Per germline, CDR1 SGHTA and CDR2 FQGNSA. The J segment lost 6 bases and the V segment lost 5 bases, leaving 12 bases of the junction unmatched. In DNA form, the CDR3 reads TGTGCCAGCAGCCTCTTCAACCCCGGGACAGGGGATGAAAAACTGTTTTTT. Translating gives CASSLFNPGTGDEKLFF.

The chain couples TRBV7-9 to TRBJ2-7; D unresolved. The CDR3 runs to 12 residues. Germline loops: CDR1 SEHNR, CDR2 FQNEAQ (reference sequence). Trimming took off 7 bases at V and 4 bases at J, with 11 bases between the two ends. CDR3 DNA: TGTGCCAGCATAGGGATAGGGTACGAGCAGTACTTC. This sequence encodes CASIGIGYEQYF.

The chain links TRBV4-1 to TRBJ1-6; TRBD1 matches 9 bases. J lost 4 bases, V lost 2 bases, and 3 bases had no gene match. Per germline, CDR1 MGHRA and CDR2 YSYEKL. The CDR3 loop spans 16 amino acids. CDR3: CASSQWTGEYNSPLHF. The CDR3 DNA reads as TGCGCCAGCAGCCAATGGACAGGGGAGTATAATTCACCCCTCCACTTT.

V usage is TRBV6-5 and J usage is TRBJ1-5; D gene unclear. Trimming removed 6 bases at V and 6 bases at J, with 12 bases between. Germline-derived CDR1 and CDR2 are MNHEY and SVGAGI. The CDR3 runs 13 residues. The CDR3 loop is CASRPKESQPQHF. DNA of the CDR3: TGTGCCAGCAGGCCAAAGGAATCTCAGCCCCAGCATTTT.

The genes are TRBV4-3 and TRBJ2-2; TRBD2 is a possible D gene (6 bases). Per germline, CDR1 LGHNA and CDR2 YSLEER. Between the trimmed V and J ends, which lost 0 bases and 7 bases, there was a span of 18 bases. CDR3 length equals 17 residues. The CDR3 is CASSQEGSGAIGGELFF. CDR3 DNA sequence: TGCGCCAGCAGCCAAGAAGGTAGCGGAGCCATAGGCGGGGAGCTGTTTTTT.

The V gene is TRBV18, the J gene TRBJ2-7, with 10 nucleotides matching TRBD1. Germline V lookup: CDR1 KGHSH, CDR2 LQKENI. Unmatched junction bases numbered 1, after V lost 2 bases and J lost 3 bases. CDR3 size: 14 residues. The chain's CDR3 is CASSPGDRGYEQYV. The CDR3, as DNA: TGTGCCAGCTCACCAGGGGACAGGGGCTACGAGCAGTACGTC.

This chain uses TRBV15 with TRBJ2-5; tentatively, D is TRBD2 (6 bases). CDR3 size: 15 residues. Trimming removed 0 bases from V and 5 bases from J, with 13 bases in between. CDR1 and CDR2 from the germline V gene are LNHNV and YYDKDF (reference sequence). The CDR3 nucleotides read TGTGCCACCAGCAGAGATCTAACCGGGAGCGAGACCCAGTACTTC. Translating it yields CATSRDLTGSETQYF. Full variable domain (missing parts from reference TRBV15 and TRBJ2-5): DAMVIQNPRYQVTQFGKPVTLSCSQTLNHNVMYWYQQKSSQAPKLLFHYYDKDFNNEADTPDNFQSRRPNTSFCFLDIRSPGLGDTAMYLCATSRDLTGSETQYFGPGTRLLVL.

V and J are TRBV6-5 and TRBJ2-3; unclear D gene. Trimming took off 0 bases at V and 4 bases at J, with 5 bases between the two ends. This CDR3 comprises 13 residues. Germline values: CDR1 MNHEY, CDR2 SVGAGI. The CDR3 protein is CASSYSSPDTQYF. The DNA of the CDR3 is TGTGCCAGCAGTTACTCCTCTCCAGATACGCAGTATTTT.

The V gene is TRBV15, the J gene TRBJ1-3; D not certain. CDR1 is LNHNV and CDR2 is YYDKDF in the germline V gene (reference sequence). The CDR3 loop spans 15 amino acids. V lost 5 bases to trimming and J lost 0 bases, with 11 bases between them. The CDR3 is CATSPDGVSGNTIYF. The CDR3 DNA follows: TGTGCCACCAGCCCGGACGGGGTCTCTGGAAACACCATATATTTT.

The rearrangement joins TRBV29-1 to TRBJ2-3, with D perhaps matching TRBD2 (5 bases). The CDR3 consists of 13 residues. Trimming left V 1 base short and J 2 bases short, with 7 bases between. From germline, CDR1 is SQVTM and CDR2 ANQGSEA. CDR3 coding DNA: TGCAGCGTTGAAGGCGGGCCCACAGATACGCAGTATTTT. Amino acid sequence: CSVEGGPTDTQYF.

The DNA for the CDR3 is TGTGCCAGTAGTATAGTTGGGACTAGCGGGCTAAATGAGCAGTTCTTC. It is translated as CASSIVGTSGLNEQFF. This chain joins TRBV19 and TRBJ2-1, with 12 bases lining up with TRBD2. Germline CDR1 and CDR2: LNHDA and SQIVND (reference sequence). There are 16 residues in the CDR3. The trim removed 1 base at V and 7 bases at J, leaving 5 bases unmatched.

This sequence joins TRBV19 and TRBJ2-1; tentative D call: TRBD2 (6 bases). This CDR3 is 15 amino acids long. V was shortened by 4 bases and J by 4 bases, with 14 bases between the two germline ends. The germline V gene encodes CDR1 LNHDA and CDR2 SQIVND (reference sequence). CDR3 in amino acids: CASSKEGGTYNEQFF. The CDR3 coding sequence is TGTGCCAGTAGTAAGGAGGGCGGGACGTACAATGAGCAGTTCTTC.

The chain uses TRBV19 and TRBJ1-2; D possibly corresponds to TRBD1 (5 bases). The length of the CDR3 is 16 residues. The germline CDR1 and CDR2 sequences are LNHDA and SQIVND (reference sequence). Trimming pared 4 bases from V and 4 bases from J, leaving 19 bases between. The CDR3 DNA is TGTGCCAGTAGTACAGGACGACAGCGTTCCCCCTATGGCTACACCTTC. This sequence encodes CASSTGRQRSPYGYTF.

In nucleotides, the CDR3 is TGTGCCAGCAGTGAAGGCAGTCGCTATGGCTACACCTTC. Translating it yields CASSEGSRYGYTF. V usage is TRBV25-1 and J usage is TRBJ1-2, with D hard to call. Germline CDR1 reads MGHDK; CDR2 reads SYGVNS. CDR3 length: 13 amino acids. V lost 2 bases and J 4 bases, leaving 8 bases between the germline ends.